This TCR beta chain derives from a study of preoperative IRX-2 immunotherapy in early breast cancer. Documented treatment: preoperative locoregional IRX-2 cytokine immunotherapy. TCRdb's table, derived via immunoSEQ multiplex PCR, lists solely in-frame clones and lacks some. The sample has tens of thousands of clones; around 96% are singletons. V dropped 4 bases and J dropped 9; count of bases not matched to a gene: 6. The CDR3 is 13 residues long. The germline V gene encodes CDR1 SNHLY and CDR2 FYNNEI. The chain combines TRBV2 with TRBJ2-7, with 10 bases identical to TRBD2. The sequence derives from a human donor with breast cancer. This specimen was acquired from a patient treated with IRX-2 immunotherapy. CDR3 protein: CASSASGRTWQYF. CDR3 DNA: TGTGCCAGCAGTGCTAGCGGGAGAACTTGGCAGTACTTC.